The 19 T cell receptor beta chains in this list originate from one sample, sequenced in a study of OX40 agonist ivuxolimab in advanced cancers. Produced via immunoSEQ multiplex PCR; TCRdb's table is partial and in-frame only. Here the sample spans 50,000 or so clones, about 83% being singletons. The sample in question was CD4+ or CD8+ T cells sorted from blood, obtained in a trial of the OX40 agonist ivuxolimab. All receptors come from an adult with an advanced solid tumor such as melanoma, head and neck, liver or kidney cancer.

The chain couples TRBV11-2 to TRBJ2-7, with TRBD2 matching 10 bases. V was pared by 1 base and J by 2 bases, with 2 bases of the junction left unmatched. CDR3 length: 15 residues. Germline V gives CDR1 SGHAT, CDR2 FQNNGV. The CDR3 reads CASSLGAGGPYEQYF. The CDR3 nucleotides are TGTGCCAGCAGCTTAGGAGCGGGAGGGCCCTACGAGCAGTACTTC.

This clone came up a few times. V and J are TRBV7-9 and TRBJ1-6; D gene unclear. This CDR3 contains 15 residues. V lost 5 bases, J lost 5 bases, and 13 bases lay in between. Germline V gene sequence: CDR1 SEHNR, CDR2 FQNEAQ (reference sequence). DNA for the CDR3: TGTGCCAGCAGCCGTCCGGGTGAGGATAATTCACCCCTCCACTTT. Amino acid sequence: CASSRPGEDNSPLHF.

The V and J genes are TRBV7-3 and TRBJ2-2; possibly TRBD2 for D (6 bases). Germline V gene data show CDR1 as SGHTA and CDR2 as FQGTGA. The CDR3 totals 15 residues. V lost 5 bases and J lost 5, with 15 bases in between. CDR3 DNA sequence: TGTGCCAGCAGCCTCAGGGCCGCGGGGACCGGGGAGCTGTTTTTT. It specifies CASSLRAAGTGELFF.

The chain joins TRBV7-3 to TRBJ2-3; 8 bases align to TRBD1. J gave up 5 bases and V 2 bases, and 6 bases lay outside the gene matches. CDR3 length: 15 residues. Per the germline V gene, CDR1 is SGHTA and CDR2 is FQGTGA. This CDR3 reads CASSLGSGGRDTQYF. CDR3 DNA sequence: TGTGCCAGCAGCTTAGGGTCAGGGGGCCGAGATACGCAGTATTTT.

This clone has only one observation. The chain combines TRBV5-4 with TRBJ2-3; TRBD1 agrees at 7 bases. Germline CDR1 SGHNT, CDR2 YYREEE (reference sequence). The CDR3 is made up of 16 amino acids. The J segment lost 3 bases and the V segment lost 2 bases, leaving 9 bases of the junction unmatched. The CDR3 region is CASSLATGRWTDTQYF. The CDR3 DNA reads TGTGCCAGCAGCTTAGCGACAGGGCGGTGGACAGATACGCAGTATTTT.

This rearrangement joins TRBV5-5 to TRBJ1-4; D not resolved. V shed 4 bases and J shed 3 bases, with 10 bases lying between them. The germline gives CDR1 SGHKS, CDR2 YYEKEE (reference sequence). The CDR3 contains 14 residues. The CDR3 is CASSPRVANEKLFF. Here the CDR3 DNA reads TGTGCCAGCAGCCCGAGGGTAGCTAATGAAAAACTGTTTTTT. Complete variable domain (other parts from reference TRBV5-5 and TRBJ1-4): DAGVTQSPTHLIKTRGQQVTLRCSPISGHKSVSWYQQVLGQGPQFIFQYYEKEERGRGNFPDRFSARQFPNYSSELNVNALLLGDSALYLCASSPRVANEKLFFGSGTQLSVL.

The chain combines TRBV7-8 with TRBJ1-1; a weak D match, TRBD1 (5 bases). Per germline, CDR1 SGHVS and CDR2 FQNEAQ. This CDR3 region has 15 residues. V lost 2 bases and J 0 bases, leaving 10 bases between the germline ends. The CDR3 spells CASSLTAGLNTEAFF. DNA for the CDR3: TGTGCCAGCAGCTTAACGGCGGGGCTGAACACTGAAGCTTTCTTT.

The V gene is TRBV6-1, the J gene TRBJ2-1, with D perhaps TRBD2 (6 bases). Germline assignment: CDR1 MNHNS and CDR2 SASEGT. This CDR3 comprises 15 residues. Trimming cost V 4 bases and J 0 bases, with 10 bases left between them. The CDR3 sequence is CASSAGSGSYNEQFF. Written as DNA, the CDR3 is TGTGCCAGCAGTGCCGGGAGTGGCTCCTACAATGAGCAGTTCTTC.

V is TRBV7-2 and J is TRBJ1-4; D call uncertain. This CDR3 contains 14 residues. CDR1 and CDR2 from the germline V gene are SGHTA and FQGNSA. The ends were cut back, 3 bases at V and 5 bases at J, with 10 bases in the middle. DNA of the CDR3: TGTGCCAGCAGCTTTGGTCCGGTAAATGAAAAACTGTTTTTT. Translating it yields CASSFGPVNEKLFF.

The V and J genes are TRBV19 and TRBJ2-5; tentatively, D is TRBD1 (6 bases). With the DNA end fitting TRBJ2-7 better, the J assignment may be wrong. The CDR3 consists of 13 residues. From germline, CDR1 is LNHDA and CDR2 SQIVND (reference sequence). Here the CDR3 reads CASSGGHPYEQYF. The CDR3 DNA reads TGTGCCAGTAGTGGGGGACACCCCTACGAGCAGTACTTC.

This chain links TRBV5-1 with TRBJ2-5; D perhaps matches TRBD1 (5 bases). Germline CDR1 SGHRS, CDR2 YFSETQ. With 0 bases removed from V and 5 bases from J, the gap between germline ends came to 8 bases. CDR3 length: 13 residues. This CDR3 is CASSLEGKETQYF. For the CDR3, the DNA is TGCGCCAGCAGCTTGGAGGGGAAGGAGACCCAGTACTTC.

The V gene is TRBV10-3, the J gene TRBJ2-1, with 9 bases aligning to TRBD2. V lost 3 bases to trimming and J lost 9 bases; unmatched junction nucleotides: 9. In germline, CDR1 is ENHRY, CDR2 SYGVKD. The CDR3 sequence is 15 residues long. This CDR3 reads CAISDGSLAGSEQFF. DNA for the CDR3: TGTGCCATCAGTGATGGTTCTCTAGCGGGATCTGAGCAGTTCTTC.

This chain uses TRBV4-1 with TRBJ1-4; the D gene is possibly TRBD1 (5 bases). Trimming pared 3 bases from V and 4 bases from J, leaving 18 bases between. CDR1 and CDR2 (germline): MGHRA, YSYEKL. This CDR3 contains 17 residues. Here the CDR3 reads CASSQSGSGGYNEKLFF. The CDR3 DNA follows: TGCGCCAGCAGCCAGAGCGGGAGTGGGGGATATAATGAAAAACTGTTTTTT.

V is TRBV6-7 and J is TRBJ1-1; 12 nucleotides line up with TRBD1. TRBV6-7 is known as an ORF, though its function is uncertain. CDR3 length equals 16 residues. J was trimmed by 4 bases and V by 7 bases; bases with no gene match: 10. The CDR3: CASTTPGQGAGTEAFF. In nucleotides, the CDR3 is TGTGCCAGCACCACACCGGGACAGGGGGCCGGCACTGAAGCTTTCTTT.

The genes are TRBV5-1 and TRBJ1-1; unclear D gene. CDR1 and CDR2 (germline): SGHRS, YFSETQ. The CDR3 covers 11 residues. V lost 6 bases to trimming and J lost 0 bases, with 3 bases between them. The CDR3 protein is CASKMNTEAFF. The CDR3, as DNA: TGCGCCAGCAAGATGAACACTGAAGCTTTCTTT.

This clone was observed a single time. Germline is not matched at one junction end, which may reflect a read error. The chain joins TRBV6-1 to TRBJ1-5; D is undetermined. The CDR3 consists of 12 residues. Looked up from germline, CDR1 is MNHNS and CDR2 is SASEGT. The CDR3 sequence: CAGRTSNQPQHF. The CDR3, as DNA: TGTGCCGGCAGAACTAGCAATCAGCCCCAGCATTTT.

Points on this clone: A clone one base away is much larger, so this may be a read error. The chain recombines TRBV28 with TRBJ2-3; D is possibly TRBD1 or TRBD2 (5 bases each). Germline-derived CDR1 and CDR2 are MDHEN and SYDVKM. The CDR3 contains 14 residues. The CDR3 reads CASSYPGATDAQYF. Written as DNA, the CDR3 is TGTGCCAGCAGCTACCCCGGGGCCACAGATGCGCAGTATTTT.

In its sample, this clone was seen a few times. V is TRBV28 and J is TRBJ1-5; tentative D call: TRBD1 (6 bases). Trimming pared 7 bases from V and 5 bases from J, leaving 27 bases between. Germline V gene data show CDR1 as MDHEN and CDR2 as SYDVKM. CDR3 size: 18 residues. The CDR3 region is CASTLTINREYSYQPQHF. As DNA, the CDR3 is TGTGCCAGCACCCTCACGATAAACAGGGAGTATAGTTATCAGCCCCAGCATTTT.

J is TRBJ2-7 and V is TRBV9; D is possibly TRBD1 or TRBD2 (5 bases each). This CDR3 region has 13 residues. The germline V gene encodes CDR1 SGDLS and CDR2 YYNGEE. Deletions cut 8 bases from V and 0 bases from J, with 12 bases between. CDR3 in DNA: TGTGCCAGTTCTTCCGGGACCTCCTACGAGCAGTACTTC. Protein: CASSSGTSYEQYF. Full variable domain (outside the CDR3, taken from reference TRBV9 and TRBJ2-7): DSGVTQTPKHLITATGQRVTLRCSPRSGDLSVYWYQQSLDQGLQFLIQYYNGEERAKGNILERFSAQQFPDLHSELNLSSLELGDSALYFCASSSGTSYEQYFGPGTRLTVT.